The 7 T cell receptor beta chains presented below share a single source sample, sequenced in a study of blood T cell repertoires in COVID-19. Assay: immunoSEQ multiplex PCR; the TCRdb copy retains only in-frame clones and omits some. The table shows some 30,000 clones, with around 90% occurring only once. The sample was peripheral blood. The receptor set was obtained from a man aged 65 to 79 with active COVID-19.

The chain employs TRBV6-5 and TRBJ2-5; 10 nucleotides agree with TRBD1. The CDR3 totals 14 residues. The J segment lost 5 bases and the V segment lost 8 bases, leaving 8 bases of the junction unmatched. Germline CDR1 and CDR2: MNHEY and SVGAGI. This CDR3 is CASGKGQGIETQYF. The DNA for the CDR3 is TGTGCCAGCGGGAAGGGACAGGGGATCGAGACCCAGTACTTC.

The rearrangement links TRBV9 to TRBJ2-1; TRBD2 matches at 8 bases. The CDR3 is made up of 15 amino acids. V was clipped by 4 bases and J by 4 bases; unmatched bases: 7. Germline V CDR1 and CDR2: SGDLS, YYNGEE. DNA for the CDR3: TGTGCCAGCAGCCCTCGGGTAGCGGGGTACAATGAGCAGTTCTTC. Translating it yields CASSPRVAGYNEQFF.

The chain is built from TRBV2 and TRBJ2-5, with 8 bases aligning to TRBD1. Losses at the gene ends were 7 bases for V and 5 bases for J; bases not matched to a gene: 12. The V gene's germline CDR1 is SNHLY and CDR2 FYNNEI. This CDR3 is 15 amino acids long. CDR3 sequence: CASNTQGARSETQYF. Here the CDR3 DNA reads TGTGCCAGCAATACCCAGGGGGCGCGTTCCGAGACCCAGTACTTC.

V is TRBV6-2 or TRBV6-3 and J is TRBJ2-1; 9 bases fit TRBD1. This CDR3 region has 14 residues. CDR1 and CDR2 from the germline V gene are MNHEY and SVGEGT. V gave up 3 bases and J gave up 7 bases; unmatched junction bases: 4. CDR3 DNA: TGTGCCAGCAGTTATCCCGGGACAGGGAATGAGCAGTTCTTC. Residues: CASSYPGTGNEQFF.

The chain couples TRBV5-1 to TRBJ2-1, with 8 bases matching TRBD1. The J segment lost 9 bases and the V segment lost 3 bases, leaving 8 bases of the junction unmatched. In germline, CDR1 is SGHRS, CDR2 YFSETQ. The CDR3 loop spans 14 amino acids. CDR3 in amino acids: CASSSGTGFVEQFF. The DNA of the CDR3 is TGCGCCAGCAGCTCAGGGACAGGTTTTGTTGAGCAGTTCTTC.

This sequence joins TRBV6-4 and TRBJ2-3; TRBD2 matches at 10 bases. Trimming cost V 4 bases and J 5 bases; bases outside gene matches: 9. This CDR3 spans 16 amino acids. The germline CDR1 and CDR2 sequences are MRHNA and SNTAGT. In DNA form, the CDR3 reads TGTGCCAGCAGTGTGGGGTCTAGCGGGAGTGGAGATACGCAGTATTTT. Its protein product is CASSVGSSGSGDTQYF.

The chain has TRBV9 and TRBJ2-4; D gene unclear. The V gene lost 0 bases and the J gene lost 2 bases, with 6 bases spanning the gap. Germline assignment: CDR1 SGDLS and CDR2 YYNGEE. CDR3 length equals 14 residues. The CDR3 reads CASSVGATKNIQYF. The DNA of the CDR3 is TGTGCCAGCAGCGTAGGGGCTACCAAAAACATTCAGTACTTC.